Sequencing of this TCR beta chain was carried out in a study of beta chain features in type 1 diabetes. As for the study in general: When patients were set against healthy donors, age, gender and cell yields were similar. Study-wide points: Type 1 diabetes patients had TCRB CDR3s that were shorter (moderately but significantly so) in all four CD4+ subsets. A greater similarity of naive, central memory and Treg TCRB repertoires was seen among patients than among healthy donors. Here, the possible influence of HLA type (on TCRB rearrangement) remained unresolved.

Regarding this clone: Its target is unknown.

Deletions cut 0 bases from V and 5 bases from J, with 18 bases between. Germline loops: CDR1 LGHNA, CDR2 YNFKEQ. The CDR3 covers 17 residues. TCRB transcripts that were expressed got sequenced, as all of the isolated RNA had been reverse transcribed. The assay was immunoSEQ multiplex PCR, and TCRdb's table has in-frame clones only and misses some. The table includes about 390,000 clones, roughly 9.8% detected once. The chain couples TRBV4-2 to TRBJ2-3; TRBD2 is a possible D gene (6 bases). Sequencing input: central memory CD4+ T cells from blood. This sequence originates from a man aged 30 to 45 with type 1 diabetes. CDR3 residues: CASSQDLVSGVGDTQYF. Here the CDR3 DNA reads TGTGCCAGCAGCCAAGATCTCGTGTCGGGAGTGGGAGATACGCAGTATTTT.